These 18 T cell receptor beta chains were all obtained from the same sample, sequenced in a study of cytomegalovirus exposure and HLA in healthy donors. PCR primers comprised 60 Vbeta and 13 Jbeta primers. Generated by immunoSEQ multiplex PCR, the TCRdb table keeps only in-frame clones and is missing some. The sample lists about 190,000 clones, about four fifths seen once, with 1.6% in the top ten. Sequenced input: PBMCs. All receptors derive from a woman aged 45-59 years in good health and CMV-seronegative.

The chain couples TRBV9 to TRBJ1-2; 7 nucleotides line up with TRBD1. The V segment lost 4 bases and the J segment 4 bases; nucleotides outside the gene matches: 10. The CDR3 contains 15 residues. CDR1 and CDR2 (germline): SGDLS, YYNGEE. CDR3 nucleotides: TGTGCCAGCAGCTCGGGGACAGCCATCCCCTATGGCTACACCTTC. Encoded protein: CASSSGTAIPYGYTF.

This sequence joins TRBV11-2 and TRBJ1-1, with D perhaps TRBD1 (5 bases). CDR1 and CDR2 from the germline V gene are SGHAT and FQNNGV. The CDR3 is 15 residues long. V was shortened by 3 bases and J by 4 bases, with 15 bases between the two germline ends. The CDR3 here is CASSLGQVMGTEAFF. For the CDR3, the DNA is TGTGCCAGCAGCTTGGGGCAGGTCATGGGCACTGAAGCTTTCTTT.

In its sample, this clone was seen a few times. The V gene is TRBV2, the J gene TRBJ2-7, with a weak D call TRBD2 (5 bases). The germline V gene encodes CDR1 SNHLY and CDR2 FYNNEI. V was pared by 8 bases and J by 7 bases, with 18 bases between. This CDR3 has 13 residues. The CDR3 region has the DNA TGTGCCAGCCGACGAGGCATGTCGGGGGAGCAGTACTTC. Residues: CASRRGMSGEQYF.

This chain connects TRBV11-2 to TRBJ2-7; 7 positions match TRBD2. J was trimmed by 0 bases and V by 5 bases; bases with no gene match: 10. CDR3 size: 16 residues. Germline V CDR1 and CDR2: SGHAT, FQNNGV. CDR3 sequence reads: CASSPPGGRHSYEQYF. The CDR3 nucleotides are TGTGCCAGCAGCCCCCCCGGGGGGAGGCACTCCTACGAGCAGTACTTC.

Turning to this clone: Other DNA sequences in this specimen translate into the identical CDR3. For the CDR3, the DNA is TGTGCCAGCAGCTTGGACAGCTATGGCTACACCTTC. Protein product: CASSLDSYGYTF. The rearrangement joins TRBV5-6 to TRBJ1-2; D not resolved. In germline, CDR1 is SGHDT, CDR2 YYEEEE. The CDR3 is 12 residues long. Trimming stripped 0 bases from V and 4 bases from J, with 4 bases between.

The chain joins TRBV2 to TRBJ1-1; maybe TRBD1 (6 bases). From germline, CDR1 is SNHLY and CDR2 FYNNEI. The CDR3 has 14 amino acids. The ends were cut back, 3 bases at V and 1 base at J, with 9 bases in the middle. In DNA, the CDR3 is TGTGCCAGCAGTGAGACAGGCCCGAACACTGAAGCTTTCTTT. Translated: CASSETGPNTEAFF.

This clone was recorded at least ten times. The J gene is TRBJ2-7, the V gene TRBV27; 10 positions match TRBD2. Trimming at V came to 4 bases and at J to 1 base, leaving 22 bases not matched to a gene. The CDR3 runs 21 residues. Germline V gene sequence: CDR1 MNHEY, CDR2 SMNVEV (reference sequence). The CDR3 sequence: CASSYFRESGLARSPSYEQYF. The DNA for the CDR3 is TGTGCCAGCAGTTATTTTCGAGAGTCGGGACTAGCGCGATCCCCATCCTACGAGCAGTACTTC.

This clone was counted once. This CDR3 reads CASRETGTYNSPLHF. The DNA of the CDR3 is TGTGCCAGCCGAGAGACAGGGACTTATAATTCACCCCTCCACTTT. The V call is TRBV27, the J call TRBJ1-6; 7 bases fit TRBD1. The CDR3 extends over 15 amino acids. CDR1 MNHEY and CDR2 SMNVEV come from the germline V gene (reference sequence). V was clipped by 8 bases and J by 4 bases; unmatched bases: 8.

This chain joins TRBV27 and TRBJ2-1, with a weak D call TRBD2 (5 bases). Per germline, CDR1 MNHEY and CDR2 SMNVEV (reference sequence). Trimming removed 4 bases from V and 5 bases from J, with 12 bases in between. The CDR3 runs to 14 residues. The CDR3, as DNA: TGTGCCAGCAGTTCATGGACTCGGCACAATGAGCAGTTCTTC. It yields the protein CASSSWTRHNEQFF.

This chain uses TRBV18 with TRBJ1-4; tentative D call: TRBD1 (6 bases). Looked up from germline, CDR1 is KGHSH and CDR2 is LQKENI. Trimming stripped 6 bases from V and 7 bases from J, with 15 bases between. The CDR3 consists of 14 residues. CDR3 sequence reads: CASSPQGRVEKLFF. As DNA, the CDR3 is TGTGCCAGCTCGCCCCAGGGGCGAGTTGAAAAACTGTTTTTT.

This clone occurred once. The rearrangement joins TRBV7-9 to TRBJ2-6; 8 nucleotides agree with TRBD2. Germline lookup yields CDR1 SEHNR and CDR2 FQNEAQ (reference sequence). The trim removed 5 bases at V and 0 bases at J, leaving 9 bases unmatched. CDR3 length: 18 residues. The CDR3 region is CASSSAGGGLSGANVLTF. In nucleotides, the CDR3 is TGTGCCAGCAGCAGCGCGGGGGGAGGGCTCTCTGGGGCCAACGTCCTGACTTTC.

This clone has more than one count but fewer than ten. The chain employs TRBV28 and TRBJ1-5; possibly TRBD1 for D (6 bases). Germline V gene data show CDR1 as MDHEN and CDR2 as SYDVKM. This CDR3 region has 15 residues. Trimming took off 2 bases at V and 0 bases at J, with 8 bases between the two ends. The CDR3 sequence: CASSLQQGSNQPQHF. CDR3 in DNA: TGTGCCAGCAGTTTACAACAGGGTAGCAATCAGCCCCAGCATTTT.

The V call is TRBV7-5, the J call TRBJ2-3; TRBD2 was called by the table and not checked on the DNA. TRBV7-5 is a pseudogene segment. The CDR3 has 19 amino acids. This CDR3 is CARSWPPPGTRIGADTQYF. In DNA form, the CDR3 reads TGTGCCAGAAGCTGGCCCCCACCCGGGACTAGGATCGGGGCAGATACGCAGTATTTT.

The chain uses TRBV5-1 and TRBJ1-4; TRBD1 matches at 9 bases. V was clipped by 3 bases and J by 8 bases; unmatched bases: 11. CDR1 is SGHRS and CDR2 is YFSETQ in the germline V gene. The CDR3 sequence is 16 residues long. In nucleotides, the CDR3 is TGCGCCAGCAGCTCCGGGACAGGGATCGTTTACGAAAAACTGTTTTTT. This encodes CASSSGTGIVYEKLFF.

This clone turned up a few times. J is TRBJ1-5 and V is TRBV27; 9 nucleotides agree with TRBD1. V trimming: 5 bases; J trimming: 7 bases; junction bases outside the gene matches: 6. CDR3 length: 14 amino acids. CDR1 is MNHEY, CDR2 SMNVEV, per germline (reference sequence). The CDR3 bases are TGTGCCAGCAGTGTGACAGGGGGAGGACAGCCCCAGCATTTT. Translating gives CASSVTGGGQPQHF.

The V gene is TRBV6-5, the J gene TRBJ1-5; 10 nucleotides match TRBD1. The CDR3 sequence is 16 residues long. Germline-derived CDR1 and CDR2 are MNHEY and SVGAGI. The junction had 5 bases not matched to a gene; V was cut back by 4 bases and J by 2 bases. Here the CDR3 DNA reads TGTGCCAGCAGTTCCGGGACAGGGGTTGGCAATCAGCCCCAGCATTTT. Its protein is CASSSGTGVGNQPQHF.

The genes are TRBV5-1 and TRBJ2-2; D gene uncertain. Per germline, CDR1 SGHRS and CDR2 YFSETQ. Trimming stripped 0 bases from V and 7 bases from J, with 13 bases between. The CDR3 runs 15 residues. CDR3 nucleotides: TGCGCCAGCAGCTTGGAGCCAGGCTCCCTCGGGGAGCTGTTTTTT. Encoded protein: CASSLEPGSLGELFF.

The chain links TRBV18 to TRBJ1-1; a possible D gene is TRBD1 (6 bases). The CDR3 contains 17 residues. V lost 0 bases, J lost 0 bases, and 14 bases lay in between. Germline V gene lookup returns CDR1 KGHSH and CDR2 LQKENI. CDR3 loop: CASSPPGQGMMNTEAFF. The CDR3 coding sequence is TGTGCCAGCTCACCACCAGGTCAGGGGATGATGAACACTGAAGCTTTCTTT.